The rows below give T cell receptor beta chains drawn from one sample of a study of blood T cell repertoires in COVID-19. The table came from immunoSEQ multiplex PCR; TCRdb's copy has only in-frame clones and leaves some out. The sample has tens of thousands of clones; 79% are singletons. Sequencing was carried out using peripheral blood. Receptors were obtained from a woman aged 55-70 years with acute or convalescent COVID-19. Each CDR3 is given with its conserved first and last residue. The D gene is left open where the match is weak. Clone size, where shown, is once, few, many, or a class for clones that have expanded.

J gene: TRBJ1-4; V gene: TRBV7-9; D gene: TRBD1; clone size: .; CDR3 protein: CASSPTGDEKLFF; CDR3 DNA: TGTGCCAGCAGCCCCACAGGGGACGAAAAACTGTTTTTT
J gene: TRBJ1-3; V gene: TRBV2; D gene: .; clone size: .; CDR3 protein: CASSRGLNTGNTIYF; CDR3 DNA: TGTGCCAGCAGCCGGGGACTAAATACTGGAAACACCATATATTTT
J gene: TRBJ2-6; V gene: TRBV7-2; D gene: TRBD1; clone size: few; CDR3 protein: CASSLASGNRGPGANVLTF; CDR3 DNA: TGTGCCAGCAGCTTAGCCAGTGGTAACAGGGGGCCGGGGGCCAACGTCCTGACTTTC
J gene: TRBJ1-1; V gene: TRBV15; D gene: .; clone size: .; CDR3 protein: CATGGADTEAFF; CDR3 DNA: TGTGCCACAGGGGGAGCGGACACTGAAGCTTTCTTT
J gene: TRBJ1-2; V gene: TRBV6-5; D gene: .; clone size: .; CDR3 protein: CASSTRAGHGYTF; CDR3 DNA: TGTGCCAGCAGTACTCGGGCAGGGCATGGCTACACCTTC
J gene: TRBJ2-3; V gene: TRBV14; D gene: .; clone size: .; CDR3 protein: CASSPNLPSSTDTQYF; CDR3 DNA: TGTGCCAGCAGCCCAAACTTACCTTCTAGCACAGATACGCAGTATTTT
J gene: TRBJ2-1; V gene: TRBV11-2; D gene: TRBD2; clone size: .; CDR3 protein: CASSGLRTSGASQFF; CDR3 DNA: TGTGCCAGCAGCGGACTGCGGACTAGCGGGGCCTCGCAGTTCTTC
J gene: TRBJ1-1; V gene: TRBV7-8; D gene: TRBD1; clone size: once; CDR3 protein: CASSYRTGRGSEAFF; CDR3 DNA: TGTGCCAGCAGCTATAGGACAGGGCGCGGGTCTGAAGCTTTCTTT
J gene: TRBJ2-2; V gene: TRBV24-1; D gene: TRBD1; clone size: .; CDR3 protein: CATSDRGNTGELFF; CDR3 DNA: TGTGCCACCAGCGACAGGGGGAACACCGGGGAGCTGTTTTTT
J gene: TRBJ2-7; V gene: TRBV6-6; D gene: .; clone size: .; CDR3 protein: CASSSLYEQYF; CDR3 DNA: TGTGCCAGCAGTTCTCTCTACGAGCAGTACTTC
J gene: TRBJ2-7; V gene: TRBV7-2; D gene: .; clone size: once; CDR3 protein: CASSLSRDMIYEQYF; CDR3 DNA: TGTGCCAGCAGCTTAAGCAGGGACATGATTTACGAGCAGTACTTC
J gene: TRBJ2-3; V gene: TRBV30; D gene: .; clone size: .; CDR3 protein: CAWRTAVGTQYF; CDR3 DNA: TGTGCCTGGAGAACAGCTGTGGGTACGCAGTATTTT
J gene: TRBJ1-4; V gene: TRBV2; D gene: .; clone size: .; CDR3 protein: CASRTGVTILGTNEKLFF; CDR3 DNA: TGTGCCAGCAGGACGGGGGTTACCATTCTGGGAACTAATGAAAAACTGTTTTTT
J gene: TRBJ2-3; V gene: TRBV3-1/TRBV3-2; D gene: TRBD1; clone size: .; CDR3 protein: CASSQDDRVPDTQYF; CDR3 DNA: TGTGCCAGCAGCCAAGATGACAGGGTCCCGGATACGCAGTATTTT
J gene: TRBJ2-5; V gene: TRBV15; D gene: TRBD1; clone size: .; CDR3 protein: CATTGTGRRQTQYF; CDR3 DNA: TGTGCCACCACAGGGACAGGGCGAAGGCAGACCCAGTACTTC
J gene: TRBJ1-6; V gene: TRBV5-1; D gene: .; clone size: .; CDR3 protein: CASSLDRAASPLHF; CDR3 DNA: TGCGCCAGCAGCTTGGACAGGGCTGCTTCACCCCTCCACTTT
J gene: TRBJ2-3; V gene: TRBV2; D gene: .; clone size: .; CDR3 protein: CASRTSSTDTQYF; CDR3 DNA: TGTGCCAGCAGAACTAGCAGCACAGATACGCAGTATTTT
J gene: TRBJ1-2; V gene: TRBV5-4; D gene: TRBD1; clone size: .; CDR3 protein: CASSSRTGGADGYTF; CDR3 DNA: TGTGCCAGCAGCTCGCGGACAGGGGGCGCAGATGGCTACACCTTC
J gene: TRBJ1-1; V gene: TRBV5-1; D gene: TRBD1; clone size: .; CDR3 protein: CASSVGQGRTEAFF; CDR3 DNA: TGCGCCAGCAGCGTCGGACAGGGAAGGACTGAAGCTTTCTTT
J gene: TRBJ1-2; V gene: TRBV4-3; D gene: TRBD1; clone size: .; CDR3 protein: CASSHGPGGGGYTF; CDR3 DNA: TGCGCCAGCAGCCATGGCCCAGGGGGCGGTGGCTACACCTTC
J gene: TRBJ1-1; V gene: TRBV18; D gene: .; clone size: once; CDR3 protein: CASSPTQNTEAFF; CDR3 DNA: TGTGCCAGCTCACCAACACAGAACACTGAAGCTTTCTTT
J gene: TRBJ2-3; V gene: TRBV4-1; D gene: TRBD1; clone size: once; CDR3 protein: CASRDNRGADTQYF; CDR3 DNA: TGCGCCAGCAGGGATAACAGGGGTGCAGATACGCAGTATTTT
J gene: TRBJ1-1; V gene: TRBV5-1; D gene: .; clone size: .; CDR3 protein: CASSRLQERTEAFF; CDR3 DNA: TGCGCCAGCAGCCGCCTACAGGAAAGGACTGAAGCTTTCTTT
J gene: TRBJ1-1; V gene: TRBV10-3; D gene: .; clone size: .; CDR3 protein: CAIREIIIQGVGTEAFF; CDR3 DNA: TGTGCCATCAGAGAAATCATCATACAGGGTGTGGGCACTGAAGCTTTCTTT
J gene: TRBJ1-6; V gene: TRBV28; D gene: TRBD1; clone size: .; CDR3 protein: CASSLWGQGDSPLHF; CDR3 DNA: TGTGCCAGCAGTTTATGGGGACAGGGGGATTCACCCCTCCACTTT
J gene: TRBJ1-1; V gene: TRBV6-5; D gene: .; clone size: .; CDR3 protein: CASNGYRDTEAFF; CDR3 DNA: TGTGCCAGCAATGGGTATCGGGACACTGAAGCTTTCTTT
J gene: TRBJ1-5; V gene: TRBV19; D gene: .; clone size: .; CDR3 protein: CASSSPPGQFLNQPQHF; CDR3 DNA: TGTGCCAGTAGTAGCCCCCCGGGTCAGTTCCTCAATCAGCCCCAGCATTTT
J gene: TRBJ1-4; V gene: TRBV9; D gene: .; clone size: once; CDR3 protein: CASSVGVGTDEKLFF; CDR3 DNA: TGTGCCAGCAGCGTTGGGGTCGGGACTGATGAAAAACTGTTTTTT
J gene: TRBJ2-7; V gene: TRBV7-3; D gene: TRBD2; clone size: few; CDR3 protein: CASSPTGLAGAEQYF; CDR3 DNA: TGTGCCAGCAGCCCGACGGGACTAGCGGGGGCCGAGCAGTACTTC
J gene: TRBJ2-1; V gene: TRBV4-1; D gene: TRBD2; clone size: .; CDR3 protein: CASSQTTSGGRDEQFF; CDR3 DNA: TGCGCCAGCAGCCAGACGACTAGCGGGGGGAGGGATGAGCAGTTCTTC
J gene: TRBJ2-1; V gene: TRBV9; D gene: .; clone size: .; CDR3 protein: CASSVDRKGYNEQFF; CDR3 DNA: TGTGCCAGCAGCGTAGACCGGAAGGGGTACAATGAGCAGTTCTTC
J gene: TRBJ1-1; V gene: TRBV2; D gene: TRBD1; clone size: .; CDR3 protein: CASSLTHGQAGRAFF; CDR3 DNA: TGTGCCAGCAGTCTGACACACGGACAGGCGGGGAGAGCTTTCTTT
J gene: TRBJ1-5; V gene: TRBV6-2/TRBV6-3; D gene: TRBD1; clone size: .; CDR3 protein: CASSLTGGAGTPQHF; CDR3 DNA: TGTGCCAGCAGTCTAACAGGGGGCGCGGGCACGCCCCAGCATTTT
J gene: TRBJ2-7; V gene: TRBV3-1/TRBV3-2; D gene: TRBD1; clone size: once; CDR3 protein: CASSHAGTGVKVYEQYF; CDR3 DNA: TGTGCCAGCAGCCATGCCGGGACAGGGGTTAAGGTCTACGAGCAGTACTTC
J gene: TRBJ2-3; V gene: TRBV10-3; D gene: TRBD2; clone size: .; CDR3 protein: CAISPGTSGDTDTQYF; CDR3 DNA: TGTGCCATCAGCCCCGGGACTAGCGGGGACACAGATACGCAGTATTTT
J gene: TRBJ2-5; V gene: TRBV5-1; D gene: TRBD1; clone size: .; CDR3 protein: CASSLFGTGGSETQYF; CDR3 DNA: TGCGCCAGCAGCTTGTTCGGGACAGGGGGAAGTGAGACCCAGTACTTC
J gene: TRBJ2-3; V gene: TRBV6-6; D gene: .; clone size: .; CDR3 protein: CASIGGGSADTQYF; CDR3 DNA: TGTGCCAGCATTGGGGGGGGCTCGGCAGATACGCAGTATTTT
J gene: TRBJ2-7; V gene: TRBV5-4; D gene: .; clone size: many; CDR3 protein: CASSLGSGKGIYEQYF; CDR3 DNA: TGTGCCAGCAGCTTGGGGTCTGGGAAGGGGATCTACGAGCAGTACTTC
J gene: TRBJ1-1; V gene: TRBV6-5; D gene: .; clone size: .; CDR3 protein: CASSYSGRQNTEAFF; CDR3 DNA: TGTGCCAGCAGTTACTCGGGCAGGCAGAACACTGAAGCTTTCTTT
J gene: TRBJ2-7; V gene: TRBV5-1; D gene: TRBD1; clone size: .; CDR3 protein: CASSPLTGSSYEQYF; CDR3 DNA: TGCGCCAGCAGCCCGCTGACAGGGAGCTCCTACGAGCAGTACTTC
J gene: TRBJ2-5; V gene: TRBV7-2; D gene: .; clone size: .; CDR3 protein: CASSLEGGEETQYF; CDR3 DNA: TGTGCCAGCAGCTTGGAGGGGGGGGAAGAGACCCAGTACTTC
J gene: TRBJ1-5; V gene: TRBV2; D gene: TRBD1; clone size: .; CDR3 protein: CASSERGRHQPQHF; CDR3 DNA: TGTGCCAGCAGTGAAAGGGGGCGGCATCAGCCCCAGCATTTT
J gene: TRBJ2-7; V gene: TRBV4-2; D gene: .; clone size: .; CDR3 protein: CASSQEARLEQYF; CDR3 DNA: TGTGCCAGCAGCCAAGAAGCCCGCCTCGAGCAGTACTTC
J gene: TRBJ2-1; V gene: TRBV10-3; D gene: TRBD2; clone size: once; CDR3 protein: CAISGGGGYNEQFF; CDR3 DNA: TGTGCCATCAGTGGGGGCGGGGGTTACAATGAGCAGTTCTTC
J gene: TRBJ1-6; V gene: TRBV6-4; D gene: .; clone size: few; CDR3 protein: CALVYGEIRRENSPLHF; CDR3 DNA: TGTGCTCTAGTCTACGGGGAAATTCGGAGGGAGAATTCACCCCTCCACTTT
J gene: TRBJ1-1; V gene: TRBV4-3; D gene: .; clone size: .; CDR3 protein: CASSQDTGPNTEAFF; CDR3 DNA: TGCGCCAGCAGCCAAGATACAGGCCCGAACACTGAAGCTTTCTTT
J gene: TRBJ2-7; V gene: TRBV18; D gene: TRBD2; clone size: few; CDR3 protein: CASSLAGALYEQYF; CDR3 DNA: TGTGCCAGCTCGCTAGCGGGGGCCTTATACGAGCAGTACTTC
J gene: TRBJ1-1; V gene: TRBV18; D gene: TRBD1; clone size: once; CDR3 protein: CASSPLQGRMRNTEAFF; CDR3 DNA: TGTGCCAGCTCACCACTACAGGGGAGAATGAGGAACACTGAAGCTTTCTTT
J gene: TRBJ2-5; V gene: TRBV3-1/TRBV3-2; D gene: .; clone size: .; CDR3 protein: CASSLLGAGETQYF; CDR3 DNA: TGTGCCAGCAGCCTCCTAGGGGCTGGGGAGACCCAGTACTTC
J gene: TRBJ2-3; V gene: TRBV5-1; D gene: TRBD2; clone size: .; CDR3 protein: CASSSAGGADTQYF; CDR3 DNA: TGCGCCAGCAGCTCGGCGGGGGGGGCAGATACGCAGTATTTT
J gene: TRBJ2-2; V gene: TRBV10-3; D gene: TRBD1; clone size: .; CDR3 protein: CAISEPAGTGIAGELFF; CDR3 DNA: TGTGCCATCAGTGAGCCTGCGGGGACAGGGATCGCCGGGGAGCTGTTTTTT
J gene: TRBJ1-6; V gene: TRBV7-8; D gene: TRBD1; clone size: .; CDR3 protein: CASSRRWDRGSSPLHF; CDR3 DNA: TGTGCCAGCAGTCGCCGGTGGGACAGGGGTTCTTCACCCCTCCACTTT
J gene: TRBJ2-7; V gene: TRBV12-5; D gene: TRBD1; clone size: .; CDR3 protein: CASASPRDRGYEQYF; CDR3 DNA: TGTGCTAGTGCTTCCCCCCGGGACAGGGGTTACGAGCAGTACTTC
J gene: TRBJ2-3; V gene: TRBV5-1; D gene: TRBD2; clone size: few; CDR3 protein: CASSLASGRFTDTQYF; CDR3 DNA: TGCGCCAGCAGCTTGGCTAGCGGGAGATTCACAGATACGCAGTATTTT
J gene: TRBJ2-7; V gene: TRBV3-1/TRBV3-2; D gene: TRBD1; clone size: .; CDR3 protein: CASSPRTGGGTEQYF; CDR3 DNA: TGTGCCAGCAGCCCCCGTACAGGGGGTGGCACCGAGCAGTACTTC
J gene: TRBJ1-1; V gene: TRBV9; D gene: .; clone size: .; CDR3 protein: CASSVAFRGGTEAFF; CDR3 DNA: TGTGCCAGCAGCGTAGCTTTCCGGGGGGGCACTGAAGCTTTCTTT
J gene: TRBJ1-2; V gene: TRBV7-2; D gene: .; clone size: .; CDR3 protein: CASSPRTGGIGYTF; CDR3 DNA: TGTGCCAGCAGCCCGCGGACGGGGGGCATTGGCTACACCTTC